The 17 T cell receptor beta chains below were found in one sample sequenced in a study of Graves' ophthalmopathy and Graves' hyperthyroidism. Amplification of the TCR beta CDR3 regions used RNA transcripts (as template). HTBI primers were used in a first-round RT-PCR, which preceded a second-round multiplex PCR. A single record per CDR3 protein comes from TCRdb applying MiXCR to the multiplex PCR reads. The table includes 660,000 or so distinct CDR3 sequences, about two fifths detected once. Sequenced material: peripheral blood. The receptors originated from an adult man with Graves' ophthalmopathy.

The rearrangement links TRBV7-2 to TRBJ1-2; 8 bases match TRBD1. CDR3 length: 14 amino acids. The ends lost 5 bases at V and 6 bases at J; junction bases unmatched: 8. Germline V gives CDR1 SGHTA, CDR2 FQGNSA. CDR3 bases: TGTGCCAGCAGCCCGCAGGGGGCCTGGGATGGCTACACCTTC. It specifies CASSPQGAWDGYTF.

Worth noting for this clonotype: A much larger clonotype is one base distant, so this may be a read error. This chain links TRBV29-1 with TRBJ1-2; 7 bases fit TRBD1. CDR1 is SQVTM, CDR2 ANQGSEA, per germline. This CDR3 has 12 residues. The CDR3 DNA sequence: TGCAGCGCCTCCGGGACAGAGAATGGCTACATCTTC. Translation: CSASGTENGYIF. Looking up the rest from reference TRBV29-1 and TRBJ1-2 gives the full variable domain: SAVISQKPSRDICQRGTSLTIQCQVDSQVTMMFWYRQQPGQSLTLIATANQGSEATYESGFVIDKFPISRPNLTFSTLTVSNMSPEDSSIYLCSASGTENGYIFGSGTRLTVV.

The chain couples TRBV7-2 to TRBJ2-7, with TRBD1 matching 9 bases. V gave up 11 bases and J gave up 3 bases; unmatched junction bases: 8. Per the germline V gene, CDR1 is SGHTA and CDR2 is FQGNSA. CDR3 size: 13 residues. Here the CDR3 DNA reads TGTGCCTGGAGCATGGACAGGGGCTACGAGCAGTACTTC. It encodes CAWSMDRGYEQYF.

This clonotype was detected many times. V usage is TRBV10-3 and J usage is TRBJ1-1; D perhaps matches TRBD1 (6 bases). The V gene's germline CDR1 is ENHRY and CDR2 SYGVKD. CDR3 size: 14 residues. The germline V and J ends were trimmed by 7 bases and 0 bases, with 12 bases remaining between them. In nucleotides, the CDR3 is TGTGCCATCACCCAGGGGTGGGTGAACACTGAAGCTTTCTTT. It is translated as CAITQGWVNTEAFF.

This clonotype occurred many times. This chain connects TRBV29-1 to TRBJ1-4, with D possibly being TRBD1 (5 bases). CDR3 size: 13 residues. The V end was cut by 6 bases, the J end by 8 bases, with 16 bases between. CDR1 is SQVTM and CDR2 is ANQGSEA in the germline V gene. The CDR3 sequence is CSVEGPREEKLFF. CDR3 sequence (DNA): TGCAGCGTCGAGGGCCCCAGGGAGGAAAAACTGTTTTTT. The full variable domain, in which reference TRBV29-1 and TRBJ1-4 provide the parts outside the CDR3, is SAVISQKPSRDICQRGTSLTIQCQVDSQVTMMFWYRQQPGQSLTLIATANQGSEATYESGFVIDKFPISRPNLTFSTLTVSNMSPEDSSIYLCSVEGPREEKLFFGSGTQLSVL.

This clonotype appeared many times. The CDR3 here is CSARDLAGFVGTEAFF. The CDR3 region has the DNA TGCAGTGCTAGAGATCTGGCAGGGTTTGTGGGAACTGAAGCTTTCTTT. The gene calls are TRBV20-1 and TRBJ1-1; possible D gene TRBD1, 5 bases. Between the trimmed V and J ends, which lost 0 bases and 5 bases, there was a span of 19 bases. CDR1 and CDR2 from the germline V gene are DFQATT and SNEGSKA (reference sequence). The CDR3 loop spans 16 amino acids.

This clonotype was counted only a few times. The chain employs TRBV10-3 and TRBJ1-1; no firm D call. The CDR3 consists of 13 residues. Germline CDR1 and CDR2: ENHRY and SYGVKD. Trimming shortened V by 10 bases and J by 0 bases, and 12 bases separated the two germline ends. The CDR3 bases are TGTGCCAGCACCGGCGAAATGAACACTGAAGCTTTCTTT. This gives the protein CASTGEMNTEAFF.

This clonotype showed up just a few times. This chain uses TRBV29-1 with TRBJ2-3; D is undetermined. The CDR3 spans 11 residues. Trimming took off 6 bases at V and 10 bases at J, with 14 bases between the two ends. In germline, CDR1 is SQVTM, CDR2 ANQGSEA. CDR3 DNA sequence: TGCAGCGTCCCCTGGCCCCCAGCGCAGTATTTT. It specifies CSVPWPPAQYF.

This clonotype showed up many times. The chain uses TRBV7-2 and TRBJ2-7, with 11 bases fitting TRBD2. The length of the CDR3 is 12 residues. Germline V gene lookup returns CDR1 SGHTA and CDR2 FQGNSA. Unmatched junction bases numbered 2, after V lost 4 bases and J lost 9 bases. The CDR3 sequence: CASSSGLAVQYF. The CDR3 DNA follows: TGTGCCAGCAGCTCGGGACTAGCGGTGCAGTACTTC. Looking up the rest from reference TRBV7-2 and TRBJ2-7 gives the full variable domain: GAGVSQSPSNKVTEKGKDVELRCDPISGHTALYWYRQSLGQGLEFLIYFQGNSAPDKSGLPSDRFSAERTGGSVSTLTIQRTQQEDSAVYLCASSSGLAVQYFGPGTRLTVT.

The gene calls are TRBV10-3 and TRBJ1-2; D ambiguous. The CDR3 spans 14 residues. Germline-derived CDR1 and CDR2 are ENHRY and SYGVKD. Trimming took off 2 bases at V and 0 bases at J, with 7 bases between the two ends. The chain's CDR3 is CAISEDATNYGYTF. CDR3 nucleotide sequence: TGTGCCATCAGTGAGGACGCAACTAACTATGGCTACACCTTC.

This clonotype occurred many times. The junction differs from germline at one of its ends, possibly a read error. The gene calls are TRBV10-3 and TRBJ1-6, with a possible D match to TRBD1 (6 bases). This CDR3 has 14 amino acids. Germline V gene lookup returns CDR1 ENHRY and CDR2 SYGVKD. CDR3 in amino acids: CASSDQGSNSPLHF. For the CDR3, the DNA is TGTGCCAGCAGTGATCAGGGGAGTAATTCACCCCTCCACTTT.

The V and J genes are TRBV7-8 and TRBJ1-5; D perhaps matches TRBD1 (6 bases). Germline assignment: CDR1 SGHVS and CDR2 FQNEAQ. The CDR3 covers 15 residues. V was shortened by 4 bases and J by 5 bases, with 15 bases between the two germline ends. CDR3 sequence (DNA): TGTGCCAGCAGCTCACCTGGGGAGGGGGATCAGCCCCAGCATTTT. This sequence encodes CASSSPGEGDQPQHF. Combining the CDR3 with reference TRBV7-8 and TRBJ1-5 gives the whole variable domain GAGVSQSPRYKVAKRGQDVALRCDPISGHVSLFWYQQALGQGPEFLTYFQNEAQLDKSGLPSDRFFAERPEGSVSTLKIQRTQQEDSAVYLCASSSPGEGDQPQHFGDGTRLSIL.

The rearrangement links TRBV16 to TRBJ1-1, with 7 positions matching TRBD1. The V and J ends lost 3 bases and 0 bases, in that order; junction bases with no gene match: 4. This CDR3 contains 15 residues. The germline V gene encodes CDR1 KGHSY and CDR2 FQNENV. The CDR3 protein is CASSHKTGLNTEAFF. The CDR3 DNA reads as TGTGCCAGCAGCCACAAGACAGGGCTGAACACTGAAGCTTTCTTT.

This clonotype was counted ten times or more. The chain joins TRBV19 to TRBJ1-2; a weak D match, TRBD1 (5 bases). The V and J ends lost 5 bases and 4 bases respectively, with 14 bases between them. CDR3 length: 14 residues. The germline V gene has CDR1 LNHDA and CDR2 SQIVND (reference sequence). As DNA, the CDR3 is TGTGCCAGTAGTTTCATCGGGGACCGCTATGGCTACACCTTC. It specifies CASSFIGDRYGYTF.

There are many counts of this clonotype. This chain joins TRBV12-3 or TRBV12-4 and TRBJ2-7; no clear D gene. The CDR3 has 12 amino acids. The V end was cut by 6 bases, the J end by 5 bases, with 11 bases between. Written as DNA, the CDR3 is TGTGCCAGCAGCCCAAGGGTGGACGAGCAGTACTTC. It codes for CASSPRVDEQYF.

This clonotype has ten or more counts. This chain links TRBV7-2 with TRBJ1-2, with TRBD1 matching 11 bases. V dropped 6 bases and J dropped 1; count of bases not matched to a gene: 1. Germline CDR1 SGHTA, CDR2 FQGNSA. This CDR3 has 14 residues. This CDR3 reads CASRGQGVNYGYTF. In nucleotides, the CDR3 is TGTGCCAGCAGGGGACAGGGGGTTAACTATGGCTACACCTTC. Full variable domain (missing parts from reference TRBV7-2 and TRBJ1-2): GAGVSQSPSNKVTEKGKDVELRCDPISGHTALYWYRQSLGQGLEFLIYFQGNSAPDKSGLPSDRFSAERTGGSVSTLTIQRTQQEDSAVYLCASRGQGVNYGYTFGSGTRLTVV.

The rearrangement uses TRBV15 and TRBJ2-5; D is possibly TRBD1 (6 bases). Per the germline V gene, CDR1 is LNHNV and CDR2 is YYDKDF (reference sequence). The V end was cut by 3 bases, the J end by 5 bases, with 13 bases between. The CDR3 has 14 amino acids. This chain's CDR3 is CATSRPRQDETQYF. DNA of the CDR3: TGTGCCACCAGCAGGCCCCGACAGGACGAGACCCAGTACTTC.